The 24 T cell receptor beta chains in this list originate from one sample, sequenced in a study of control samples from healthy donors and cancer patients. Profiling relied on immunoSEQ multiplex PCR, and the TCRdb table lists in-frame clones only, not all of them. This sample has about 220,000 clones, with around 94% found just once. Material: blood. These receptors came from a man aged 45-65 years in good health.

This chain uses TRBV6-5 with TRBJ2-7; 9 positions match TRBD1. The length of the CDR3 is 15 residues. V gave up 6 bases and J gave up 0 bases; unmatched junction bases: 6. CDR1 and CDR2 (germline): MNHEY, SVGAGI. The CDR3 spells CASRSGQGSSYEQYF. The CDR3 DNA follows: TGTGCCAGCAGATCCGGACAGGGGAGCTCCTACGAGCAGTACTTC.

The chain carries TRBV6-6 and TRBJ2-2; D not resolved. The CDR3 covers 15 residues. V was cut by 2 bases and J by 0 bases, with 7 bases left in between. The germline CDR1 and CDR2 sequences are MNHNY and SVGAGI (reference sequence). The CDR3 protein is CASSYGKTNTGELFF. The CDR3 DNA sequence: TGTGCCAGCAGTTACGGGAAAACGAACACCGGGGAGCTGTTTTTT.

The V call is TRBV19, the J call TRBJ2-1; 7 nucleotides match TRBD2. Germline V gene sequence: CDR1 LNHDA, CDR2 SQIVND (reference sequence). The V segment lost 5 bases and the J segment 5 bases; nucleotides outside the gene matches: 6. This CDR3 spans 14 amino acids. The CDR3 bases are TGTGCCAGTAGTTACGGGGGGATTAACAATGAGCAGTTCTTC. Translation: CASSYGGINNEQFF.

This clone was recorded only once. This CDR3 reads CSASPKRTSSYNEQFF. The CDR3 region has the DNA TGCAGTGCTAGTCCCAAGCGTACTAGCTCCTACAATGAGCAGTTCTTC. This chain joins TRBV20-1 and TRBJ2-1; possible D gene TRBD2, 5 bases. CDR3 length equals 16 residues. The germline V gene encodes CDR1 DFQATT and CDR2 SNEGSKA (reference sequence). Between the trimmed V and J ends, which lost 3 bases and 0 bases, there was a span of 15 bases.

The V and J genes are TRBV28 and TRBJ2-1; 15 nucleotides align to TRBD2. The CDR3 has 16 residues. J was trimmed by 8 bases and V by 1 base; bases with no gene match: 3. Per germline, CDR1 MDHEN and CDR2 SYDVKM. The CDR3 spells CASSLLGLAGGDEQFF. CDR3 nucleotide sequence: TGTGCCAGCAGTTTATTGGGACTAGCGGGGGGTGATGAGCAGTTCTTC.

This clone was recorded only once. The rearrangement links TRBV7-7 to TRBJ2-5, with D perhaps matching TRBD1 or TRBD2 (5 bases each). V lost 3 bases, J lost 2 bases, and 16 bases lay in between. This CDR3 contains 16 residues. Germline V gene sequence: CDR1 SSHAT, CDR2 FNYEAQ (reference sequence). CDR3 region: CASSLGVAALQETQYF. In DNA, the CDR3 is TGTGCCAGCAGCTTGGGGGTCGCGGCCTTACAAGAGACCCAGTACTTC.

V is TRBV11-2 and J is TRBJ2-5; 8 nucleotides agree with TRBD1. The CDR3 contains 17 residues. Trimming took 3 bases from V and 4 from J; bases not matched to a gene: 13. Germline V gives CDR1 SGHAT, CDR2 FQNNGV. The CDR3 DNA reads TGTGCCAGCAGCTTTAGTAGGGGGCAGGGGGCTGGAGAGACCCAGTACTTC. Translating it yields CASSFSRGQGAGETQYF.

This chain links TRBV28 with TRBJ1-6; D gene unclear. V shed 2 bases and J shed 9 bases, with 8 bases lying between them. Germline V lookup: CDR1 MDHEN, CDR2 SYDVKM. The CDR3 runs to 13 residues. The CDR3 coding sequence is TGTGCCAGCAGTTTACCCCCTGCTTCACCCCTCCACTTT. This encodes CASSLPPASPLHF.

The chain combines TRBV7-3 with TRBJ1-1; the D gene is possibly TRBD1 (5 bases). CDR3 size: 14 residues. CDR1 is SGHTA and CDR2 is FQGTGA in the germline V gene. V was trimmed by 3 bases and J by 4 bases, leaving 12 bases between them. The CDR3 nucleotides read TGTGCCAGCAGCTTCCCCAGGGACGCCACTGAAGCTTTCTTT. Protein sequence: CASSFPRDATEAFF.

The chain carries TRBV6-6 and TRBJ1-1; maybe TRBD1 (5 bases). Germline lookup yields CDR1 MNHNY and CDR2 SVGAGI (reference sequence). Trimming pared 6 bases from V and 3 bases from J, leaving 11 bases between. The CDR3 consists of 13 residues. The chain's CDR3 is CASRGEVDTEAFF. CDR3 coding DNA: TGTGCCAGCAGGGGGGAGGTGGACACTGAAGCTTTCTTT.

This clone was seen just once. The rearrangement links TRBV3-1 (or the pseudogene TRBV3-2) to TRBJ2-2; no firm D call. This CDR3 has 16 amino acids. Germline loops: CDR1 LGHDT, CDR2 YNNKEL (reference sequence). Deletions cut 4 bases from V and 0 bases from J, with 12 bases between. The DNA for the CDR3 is TGTGCCAGCAGCCGCGGAGAGGCGCCGAACACCGGGGAGCTGTTTTTT. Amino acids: CASSRGEAPNTGELFF.

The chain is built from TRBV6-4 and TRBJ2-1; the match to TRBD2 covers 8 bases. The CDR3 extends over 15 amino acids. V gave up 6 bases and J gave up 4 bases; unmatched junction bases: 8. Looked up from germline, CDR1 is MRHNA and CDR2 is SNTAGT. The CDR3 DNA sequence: TGTGCCAGCAGCGTCCAAGCGGGGGAATACAATGAGCAGTTCTTC. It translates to CASSVQAGEYNEQFF.

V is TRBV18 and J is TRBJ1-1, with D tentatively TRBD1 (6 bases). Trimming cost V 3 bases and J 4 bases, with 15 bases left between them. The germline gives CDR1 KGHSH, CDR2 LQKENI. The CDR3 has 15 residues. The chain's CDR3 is CASSPRGEESTEAFF. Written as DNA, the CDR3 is TGTGCCAGCTCACCGAGGGGGGAAGAAAGCACTGAAGCTTTCTTT.

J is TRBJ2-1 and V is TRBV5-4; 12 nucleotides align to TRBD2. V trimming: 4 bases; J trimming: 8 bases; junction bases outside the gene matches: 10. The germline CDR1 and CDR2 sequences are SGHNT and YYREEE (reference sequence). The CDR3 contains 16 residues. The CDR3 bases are TGTGCCAGCAGCCCCCGGCTAGCGGGGGGGCTGTATGAGCAGTTCTTC. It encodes CASSPRLAGGLYEQFF.

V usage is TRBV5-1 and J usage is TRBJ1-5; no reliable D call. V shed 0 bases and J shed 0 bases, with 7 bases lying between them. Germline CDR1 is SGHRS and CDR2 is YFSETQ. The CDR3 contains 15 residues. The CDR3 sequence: CASSLGGDSNQPQHF. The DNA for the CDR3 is TGCGCCAGCAGCTTGGGAGGAGATAGCAATCAGCCCCAGCATTTT.

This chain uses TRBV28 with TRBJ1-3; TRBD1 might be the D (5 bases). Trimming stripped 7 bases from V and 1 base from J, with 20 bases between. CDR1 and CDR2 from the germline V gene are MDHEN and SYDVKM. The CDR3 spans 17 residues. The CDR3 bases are TGTGCCAGCACCCCTTATGACAGCGATACTTCTGGAAACACCATATATTTT. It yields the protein CASTPYDSDTSGNTIYF. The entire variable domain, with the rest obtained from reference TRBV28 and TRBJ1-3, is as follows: DVKVTQSSRYLVKRTGEKVFLECVQDMDHENMFWYRQDPGLGLRLIYFSYDVKMKEKGDIPEGYSVSREKKERFSLILESASTNQTSMYLCASTPYDSDTSGNTIYFGEGSWLTVV.

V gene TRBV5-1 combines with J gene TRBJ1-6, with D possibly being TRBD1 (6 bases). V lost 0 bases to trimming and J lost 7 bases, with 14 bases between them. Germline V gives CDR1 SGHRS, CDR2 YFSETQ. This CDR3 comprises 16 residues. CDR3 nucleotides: TGCGCCAGCAGCTTGGATGGACAGACCCCGAATTCACCCCTCCACTTT. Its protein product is CASSLDGQTPNSPLHF.

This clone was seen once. The DNA of the CDR3 is TGTGCCACCAGCGGGTCGGACTTAACTGAAGCTTTCTTT. Its protein product is CATSGSDLTEAFF. The chain recombines TRBV15 with TRBJ1-1; no clear D gene. The CDR3 is 13 residues long. Germline-derived CDR1 and CDR2 are LNHNV and YYDKDF (reference sequence). Trimming left V 5 bases short and J 5 bases short, with 12 bases between. Using reference TRBV15 and TRBJ1-1 for the parts outside the CDR3, the full variable domain is DAMVIQNPRYQVTQFGKPVTLSCSQTLNHNVMYWYQQKSSQAPKLLFHYYDKDFNNEADTPDNFQSRRPNTSFCFLDIRSPGLGDTAMYLCATSGSDLTEAFFGQGTRLTVV.

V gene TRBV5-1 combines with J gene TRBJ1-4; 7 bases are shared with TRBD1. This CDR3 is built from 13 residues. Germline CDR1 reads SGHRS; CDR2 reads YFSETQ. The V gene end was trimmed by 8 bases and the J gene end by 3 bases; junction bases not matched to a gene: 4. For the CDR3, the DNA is TGCGCCAGTTCACAGGGGTCTAATGAAAAACTGTTTTTT. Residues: CASSQGSNEKLFF.

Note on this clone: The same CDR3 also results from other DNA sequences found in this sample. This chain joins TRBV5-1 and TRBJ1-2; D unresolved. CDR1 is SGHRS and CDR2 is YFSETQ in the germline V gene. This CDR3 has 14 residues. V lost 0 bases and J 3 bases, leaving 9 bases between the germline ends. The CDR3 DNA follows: TGCGCCAGCAGCTTGGTTCCAGGAGACTATGGCTACACCTTC. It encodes CASSLVPGDYGYTF.

CDR3 amino acids: CASSMGTSGSYEQYV. CDR3 nucleotides: TGTGCCAGCAGCATGGGAACTAGCGGCTCCTACGAGCAGTACGTC. The V gene is TRBV5-4, the J gene TRBJ2-7, with 8 nucleotides matching TRBD2. The V gene end was trimmed by 4 bases and the J gene end by 0 bases; junction bases not matched to a gene: 6. The CDR3 length is 15 residues. Germline V gene data show CDR1 as SGHNT and CDR2 as YYREEE (reference sequence).

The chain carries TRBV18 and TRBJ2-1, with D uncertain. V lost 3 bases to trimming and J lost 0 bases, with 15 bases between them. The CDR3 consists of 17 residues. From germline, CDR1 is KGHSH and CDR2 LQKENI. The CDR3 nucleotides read TGTGCCAGCTCACCGGTCGAAGAACAGAGCTCCTACAATGAGCAGTTCTTC. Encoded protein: CASSPVEEQSSYNEQFF.

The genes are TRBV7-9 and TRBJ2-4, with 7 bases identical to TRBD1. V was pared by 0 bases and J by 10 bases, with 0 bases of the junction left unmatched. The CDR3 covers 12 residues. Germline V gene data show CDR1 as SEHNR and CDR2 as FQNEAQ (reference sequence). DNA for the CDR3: TGTGCCAGCAGCTTAGCGGACAGGATTCAGTACTTC. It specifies CASSLADRIQYF.

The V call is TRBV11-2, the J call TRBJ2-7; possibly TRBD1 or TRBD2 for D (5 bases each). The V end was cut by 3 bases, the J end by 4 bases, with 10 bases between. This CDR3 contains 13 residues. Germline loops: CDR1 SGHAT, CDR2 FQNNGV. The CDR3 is CASSFPGTYEQYF. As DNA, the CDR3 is TGTGCCAGCAGCTTTCCCGGGACGTACGAGCAGTACTTC.